Below, 15 T cell receptor beta chains from the same sample are listed, as sequenced in a study of shared clonotypes between healthy human individuals (dated by TCRdb to the early 2020s). Library preparation was by the immunoSEQ multiplex PCR assay. This immuneACCESS table, as held by TCRdb, lists in-frame sequences with V and J called but not all clones. Of the missing ones, under half trace to an unresolved V gene in checked studies; the others have no known cause. The sample contains some 1.4 million clones, roughly 95% of them found a single time. The biggest ten clones account for 0.95% to 1.5% of the sample. Sequencing input: naive CD4+ T cells sorted from blood. In light of the paper, this sample's cell subset or site label describes: CD45RA+ positively selected. These receptors all come from a man younger than 40 in good health.

The chain employs TRBV10-3 and TRBJ1-1; D is ambiguous. The CDR3 loop spans 13 amino acids. Germline CDR1 ENHRY, CDR2 SYGVKD. Trimming removed 7 bases at V and 0 bases at J, with 9 bases between. The CDR3 region is CAITAGMNTEAFF. CDR3 nucleotide sequence: TGTGCCATCACCGCCGGGATGAACACTGAAGCTTTCTTT.

This chain uses TRBV6-6 with TRBJ2-3, with D perhaps matching TRBD2 (5 bases). This CDR3 is built from 15 residues. V was pared by 4 bases and J by 2 bases, with 13 bases between. CDR1 and CDR2 from the germline V gene are MNHNY and SVGAGI (reference sequence). Here the CDR3 reads CASSLAKLNTDTQYF. CDR3 DNA: TGTGCCAGCAGTTTAGCGAAACTCAACACAGATACGCAGTATTTT.

V is TRBV19 and J is TRBJ2-1, with TRBD2 matching 14 bases. CDR1 and CDR2 from the germline V gene are LNHDA and SQIVND (reference sequence). The CDR3 is 15 amino acids. Trimming removed 1 base from V and 9 bases from J; junction bases left unmatched: 2. The chain's CDR3 is CASSIGGLAGGEQFF. For the CDR3, the DNA is TGTGCCAGTAGTATAGGAGGACTAGCGGGAGGTGAGCAGTTCTTC.

As regards this clone: The same CDR3 can be traced to other DNA sequences in this sample. This chain links TRBV19 with TRBJ2-7; D ambiguous. Germline lookup yields CDR1 LNHDA and CDR2 SQIVND (reference sequence). The CDR3 runs 12 residues. Trimming removed 5 bases from V and 0 bases from J, with 5 bases in between. The CDR3 coding sequence is TGTGCCAGTAGTCCAAGCTCCTACGAGCAGTACTTC. Protein sequence: CASSPSSYEQYF.

A word on this clone: Different DNA sequences within this sample yield the same CDR3. The chain uses TRBV9 and TRBJ1-5; 7 bases align to TRBD1. The V segment lost 2 bases and the J segment 3 bases; nucleotides outside the gene matches: 5. CDR1 is SGDLS and CDR2 is YYNGEE in the germline V gene. The CDR3 covers 15 residues. The CDR3 nucleotides are TGTGCCAGCAGCGTGGGGACAGCGGACAATCAGCCCCAGCATTTT. Its translation is CASSVGTADNQPQHF. Filled out from reference TRBV9 and TRBJ1-5, the complete variable domain reads DSGVTQTPKHLITATGQRVTLRCSPRSGDLSVYWYQQSLDQGLQFLIQYYNGEERAKGNILERFSAQQFPDLHSELNLSSLELGDSALYFCASSVGTADNQPQHFGDGTRLSIL.

CDR3 in amino acids: CASSAGLMSDIQYF. The CDR3 DNA follows: TGCGCCAGCAGCGCGGGACTAATGTCAGACATTCAGTACTTC. This chain connects TRBV5-1 to TRBJ2-4; 7 bases agree with TRBD2. Trimming removed 4 bases from V and 8 bases from J; junction bases left unmatched: 9. The CDR3 totals 14 residues. CDR1 SGHRS and CDR2 YFSETQ come from the germline V gene.

V is TRBV9 and J is TRBJ2-5; TRBD2 matches at 9 bases. Germline V gene data show CDR1 as SGDLS and CDR2 as YYNGEE. The CDR3 spans 14 residues. V dropped 0 bases and J dropped 3; count of bases not matched to a gene: 0. The CDR3 DNA reads TGTGCCAGCAGCGTAGAGCGGGGGGAAGAGACCCAGTACTTC. Amino acid sequence: CASSVERGEETQYF.

V gene TRBV5-8 combines with J gene TRBJ1-5; D is unclear. V lost 3 bases, J lost 6 bases, and 10 bases lay in between. CDR1 SGHTS and CDR2 YDEGEE come from the germline V gene. The CDR3 has 13 amino acids. Here the CDR3 DNA reads TGTGCCAGCAGCTCGTCTGGTCCTCAGCCCCAGCATTTT. This codes for CASSSSGPQPQHF.

This chain links TRBV6-4 with TRBJ2-3; tentatively, D is TRBD2 (5 bases). The CDR3 contains 16 residues. The germline CDR1 and CDR2 sequences are MRHNA and SNTAGT. V shed 3 bases and J shed 6 bases, with 19 bases lying between them. The CDR3 DNA reads as TGTGCCAGCAGTGATAGACCCCGGACTTCTCGGGATACGCAGTATTTT. It yields the protein CASSDRPRTSRDTQYF.

This chain joins TRBV2 and TRBJ2-2; TRBD1 aligns across 7 bases. Germline CDR1 is SNHLY and CDR2 is FYNNEI. CDR3 length: 14 residues. Unmatched junction bases numbered 7, after V lost 8 bases and J lost 4 bases. CDR3 DNA sequence: TGTGCCAGCCTTGACAGGGTTGGCACCGGGGAGCTGTTTTTT. This translates into CASLDRVGTGELFF.

J is TRBJ1-1 and V is TRBV28; tentatively, D is TRBD1 (5 bases). The germline CDR1 and CDR2 sequences are MDHEN and SYDVKM. The CDR3 is 14 residues long. V lost 4 bases to trimming and J lost 10 bases, with 19 bases between them. The CDR3 region is CASSSPVGGALAFF. The DNA of the CDR3 is TGTGCCAGCAGTTCCCCGGTTGGTGGGGCTTTAGCTTTCTTT. Variable domain in full (rest from reference TRBV28 and TRBJ1-1): DVKVTQSSRYLVKRTGEKVFLECVQDMDHENMFWYRQDPGLGLRLIYFSYDVKMKEKGDIPEGYSVSREKKERFSLILESASTNQTSMYLCASSSPVGGALAFFGQGTRLTVV.

The chain is built from TRBV7-3 and TRBJ2-3; TRBD1 agrees at 8 bases. V was pared by 5 bases and J by 5 bases, with 6 bases of the junction left unmatched. Germline CDR1 SGHTA, CDR2 FQGTGA. This CDR3 is built from 14 residues. Written as DNA, the CDR3 is TGTGCCAGCAGCCACGGACAGGGTTTAGATACGCAGTATTTT. Its protein product is CASSHGQGLDTQYF.

This chain joins TRBV28 and TRBJ2-5; D not resolved. The CDR3 loop spans 14 amino acids. Looked up from germline, CDR1 is MDHEN and CDR2 is SYDVKM. Deletions cut 1 base from V and 3 bases from J, with 9 bases between. The CDR3 reads CASSLLVQKETQYF. CDR3 sequence (DNA): TGTGCCAGCAGTTTATTGGTGCAGAAAGAGACCCAGTACTTC.

The rearrangement links TRBV7-9 to TRBJ2-3; the match to TRBD1 covers 7 bases. Germline CDR1 is SEHNR and CDR2 is FQNEAQ (reference sequence). The V segment lost 3 bases and the J segment 10 bases; nucleotides outside the gene matches: 10. The CDR3 runs 14 residues. In DNA form, the CDR3 reads TGTGCCAGCAGCTTGGTAGAGGGGGCGTCGGCGCAGTATTTT. Protein product: CASSLVEGASAQYF.

The chain recombines TRBV5-1 with TRBJ2-3, with 10 bases aligning to TRBD2. Germline trimming cut 3 bases from V and 3 bases from J; bases unmatched to any gene: 10. The CDR3 spans 17 residues. In germline, CDR1 is SGHRS, CDR2 YFSETQ. CDR3 DNA: TGCGCCAGCAGCTCATCCCCTAGCGGGAGAGCAACAGATACGCAGTATTTT. This encodes CASSSSPSGRATDTQYF.